The source of this T cell receptor (beta chain) is a study of blood T cell repertoires in COVID-19. Study details: The origin of the acute and convalescent COVID-19 samples was the United States, Italy and Spain.

Original processing notes: By means of reference gene primer amplification, nucleated cell counts were estimated. Generated by immunoSEQ multiplex PCR, the TCRdb table keeps only in-frame clones and is missing some. V, J and clone size reflect that table, while D and trimming were determined from the DNA. The sample includes a few hundred thousand clones, 82% seen only once; the top ten take roughly 3%. Trimming at V came to 5 bases and at J to 5 bases, leaving 16 bases not matched to a gene. The CDR3 sequence is 17 residues long. CDR1 and CDR2 from the germline V gene are ENHRY and SYGVKD. The J gene is TRBJ2-5, the V gene TRBV10-3, with 8 bases that match TRBD1. The specimen was peripheral blood. The sequence came from a woman aged 18-29 years with acute or convalescent COVID-19. For the CDR3, the DNA is TGTGCCATCAGTAGGGGGAATGACAGGGGACGGGTGGAGACCCAGTACTTC. Its protein product is CAISRGNDRGRVETQYF.